Listed below are T cell receptor beta chains from one sample, sequenced in a study of cytomegalovirus exposure and HLA in healthy donors. The protocol was immunoSEQ multiplex PCR, while the TCRdb copy is restricted to in-frame clones and leaves out a portion. The table shows roughly 200,000 clones, with 70% to 90% occurring only once. The material sequenced was PBMCs. The receptors shown here come from a young woman in good health and CMV-seronegative. CDR3s include the opening cysteine and the closing phenylalanine or tryptophan. A D gene is named only where the DNA matches it firmly. Size is omitted from some rows. Given values are once, few, many or a class for expanded clones.

CDR3 protein: CASSDRPAPRYGYTF; CDR3 DNA: TGTGCCAGCAGCGACAGGCCCGCTCCACGCTATGGCTACACCTTT; V gene: TRBV28; clone size: once; D gene: -; J gene: TRBJ1-2
CDR3 protein: CASSLGLNQPQHF; CDR3 DNA: TGTGCCAGTAGTTTGGGCCTCAATCAGCCCCAGCATTTT; V gene: TRBV19; clone size: -; D gene: -; J gene: TRBJ1-5
CDR3 protein: CASKEKFTDTQYF; CDR3 DNA: TGTGCCAGCAAAGAGAAATTCACAGATACGCAGTATTTT; V gene: TRBV2; clone size: once; D gene: -; J gene: TRBJ2-3
CDR3 protein: CASRDRGRGADTQYF; CDR3 DNA: TGTGCCAGCAGGGACAGGGGGCGCGGGGCAGATACGCAGTATTTT; V gene: TRBV28; clone size: -; D gene: TRBD1; J gene: TRBJ2-3
CDR3 protein: CASSSLNGFQYF; CDR3 DNA: TGTGCCAGCAGCTCCCTCAACGGGTTCCAGTACTTC; V gene: TRBV7-9; clone size: -; D gene: -; J gene: TRBJ2-7
CDR3 protein: CASSPGGTNEKLFF; CDR3 DNA: TGTGCCAGCTCACCCGGAGGAACTAATGAAAAACTGTTTTTT; V gene: TRBV18; clone size: -; D gene: -; J gene: TRBJ1-4
CDR3 protein: CASSAPGRQETQYF; CDR3 DNA: TGTGCCAGCAGTGCCCCTGGCAGGCAAGAGACCCAGTACTTC; V gene: TRBV2; clone size: -; D gene: -; J gene: TRBJ2-5
CDR3 protein: CASIQGWGGGYTF; CDR3 DNA: TGTGCCAGCATCCAGGGGTGGGGCGGTGGCTACACCTTC; V gene: TRBV28; clone size: -; D gene: -; J gene: TRBJ1-2
CDR3 protein: CSVDEGAETQYF; CDR3 DNA: TGCAGCGTTGATGAGGGGGCGGAGACCCAGTACTTC; V gene: TRBV29-1; clone size: -; D gene: TRBD1; J gene: TRBJ2-5
CDR3 protein: CAWSGGGRETQYF; CDR3 DNA: TGTGCCTGGAGTGGGGGGGGGAGAGAGACCCAGTACTTC; V gene: TRBV30; clone size: once; D gene: TRBD2; J gene: TRBJ2-5
CDR3 protein: CASSDAGGGQETQYF; CDR3 DNA: TGTGCCAGCAGTGATGCCGGGGGGGGCCAAGAGACCCAGTACTTC; V gene: TRBV2; clone size: -; D gene: TRBD2; J gene: TRBJ2-5
CDR3 protein: CASSQDSYQPQHF; CDR3 DNA: TGCGCCAGCAGCCAAGACAGTTATCAGCCCCAGCATTTT; V gene: TRBV4-1; clone size: once; D gene: -; J gene: TRBJ1-5
CDR3 protein: CAWSFLTSAQDTQYF; CDR3 DNA: TGTGCCTGGAGTTTTCTGACTAGCGCACAAGATACGCAGTATTTT; V gene: TRBV30; clone size: -; D gene: TRBD2; J gene: TRBJ2-3
CDR3 protein: CASSEPTGGPYEQYF; CDR3 DNA: TGTGCCAGCAGCGAACCGACGGGGGGGCCCTACGAGCAGTACTTC; V gene: TRBV11-2; clone size: -; D gene: TRBD2; J gene: TRBJ2-7
CDR3 protein: CATSRLFQGNNEQFF; CDR3 DNA: TGTGCCACCAGCAGACTCTTCCAGGGGAACAATGAGCAGTTCTTC; V gene: TRBV15; clone size: -; D gene: -; J gene: TRBJ2-1
CDR3 protein: CASSSLQGPPDTQYF; CDR3 DNA: TGTGCCAGCAGTTCCCTGCAGGGGCCTCCAGATACGCAGTATTTT; V gene: TRBV6-1; clone size: once; D gene: -; J gene: TRBJ2-3
CDR3 protein: CASSQDRGRYNEQFF; CDR3 DNA: TGTGCCAGCAGCCAAGATAGGGGCAGATACAATGAGCAGTTCTTC; V gene: TRBV4-2; clone size: -; D gene: -; J gene: TRBJ2-1
CDR3 protein: CASRTAGQGVGELFF; CDR3 DNA: TGTGCCAGCAGGACAGCGGGACAGGGGGTCGGGGAGCTGTTTTTT; V gene: TRBV6-1; clone size: -; D gene: TRBD1; J gene: TRBJ2-2
CDR3 protein: CASSFGGRTQPQHF; CDR3 DNA: TGTGCCAGCAGTTTCGGGGGGCGGACTCAGCCCCAGCATTTT; V gene: TRBV28; clone size: -; D gene: -; J gene: TRBJ1-5
CDR3 protein: CASSLTGAYNEQFF; CDR3 DNA: TGTGCCAGCAGTCTTACGGGGGCCTACAATGAGCAGTTCTTC; V gene: TRBV6-1; clone size: -; D gene: -; J gene: TRBJ2-1
CDR3 protein: CASSLASGTPFSYEQYF; CDR3 DNA: TGTGCCAGCAGCTTAGCCTCCGGGACTCCATTCTCCTACGAGCAGTACTTC; V gene: TRBV11-2; clone size: -; D gene: -; J gene: TRBJ2-7
CDR3 protein: CASSPPLKGEGKAFF; CDR3 DNA: TGTGCCAGCAGCCCGCCGCTTAAAGGGGAGGGAAAAGCTTTCTTT; V gene: TRBV5-5; clone size: -; D gene: -; J gene: TRBJ1-1
CDR3 protein: CASSYTLAGETQYF; CDR3 DNA: TGTGCCAGCAGCTATACATTAGCTGGGGAGACCCAGTACTTC; V gene: TRBV5-5; clone size: -; D gene: -; J gene: TRBJ2-5
CDR3 protein: CASSFFGQDYGYTF; CDR3 DNA: TGTGCCAGCAGCTTTTTTGGACAGGACTATGGCTACACCTTC; V gene: TRBV5-6; clone size: -; D gene: TRBD1; J gene: TRBJ1-2